The clone carrying this T cell receptor (beta chain) was detected many times. No antigen is known for it. The authors amplified TCR beta CDR3 regions, and they did so from RNA transcripts for repertoire sequencing. First-round RT-PCR employed HTBI primers, with a second-round multiplex PCR after it. TCRdb independently ran MiXCR on the multiplex PCR reads; one entry per CDR3 protein. The profile shows approximately 640,000 distinct CDR3 sequences, about 38% of them singletons. The data belong to a study of Graves' ophthalmopathy and Graves' hyperthyroidism. Overall study results and limits: Detected in blood as well were most expanded thyroid clonotypes with frequency above 0.001.

Germline CDR1 reads SGHTA; CDR2 reads FQGNSA. The CDR3 length is 16 residues. V lost 0 bases to trimming and J lost 6 bases; unmatched junction nucleotides: 7. The origin of this receptor is an adult man with Graves' ophthalmopathy. Input material: peripheral blood. This chain uses TRBV7-2 with TRBJ1-4; 7 nucleotides line up with TRBD1. Written as DNA, the CDR3 is TGTGCCAGCAGCTTAGCGGGGACAGCGAGATATGAAAAACTGTTTTTT. Amino acid sequence: CASSLAGTARYEKLFF.